The present entry profiles one T cell receptor beta chain with its context. The sample comes from a study of blood T cell repertoires in COVID-19. Whole-study context: Samples representing acute and convalescent COVID-19 were sourced from the United States, Italy and Spain. T cells, B-cell-depleted T cells, or PBMCs supplied cDNA or gDNA.

In the original analysis: Reference gene primers were amplified, and this amplification served to estimate nucleated cell counts. Some clones are missing from TCRdb's copy, which holds only in-frame ones; the method was immunoSEQ multiplex PCR. Clonal size and the V and J genes are those of that table, whereas D and trimming came from the DNA. Here the sample spans over 65,000 clones, 75% to 90% being singletons. The germline gives CDR1 MNHNY, CDR2 SVGAGI (reference sequence). The germline V and J ends were trimmed by 6 bases and 8 bases, with 11 bases remaining between them. The CDR3 spans 12 residues.

The sequencing input was peripheral blood. The sequence derives from a man older than 75 with COVID-19, enrolled during active disease. The chain couples TRBV6-6 to TRBJ2-1; perhaps TRBD1 as D (5 bases). Here the CDR3 reads CASSYDSDEQFF. CDR3 sequence (DNA): TGTGCCAGCAGCTATGACAGCGATGAGCAGTTCTTC.